This is a list of T cell receptor beta chains from one sample in a study of beta chain features in type 1 diabetes. The data were produced by immunoSEQ multiplex PCR, yet TCRdb's version contains in-frame clones alone and is incomplete. The table has about 220,000 clones, approximately 10% seen once. Sequences were obtained from central memory CD4+ T cells from blood. The origin of the receptors is a man between 18 and 35 years old in good health. The conserved cysteine and the conserved F or W are not part of the CDR3 here.

v_gene: TRBV7-2
j_gene: TRBJ2-5
CDR3aa: ASSLGARQETQY

v_gene: TRBV30
j_gene: TRBJ2-2
CDR3aa: AWSVRGTGELF

v_gene: TRBV18
j_gene: TRBJ2-1
CDR3aa: ASSPANEQF

v_gene: TRBV7-9
j_gene: TRBJ1-1
CDR3aa: ASQSQGDGEAF

v_gene: TRBV18
j_gene: TRBJ2-1
CDR3aa: ASSGSAGGVNNEQF

v_gene: TRBV7-2
j_gene: TRBJ2-5
CDR3aa: ASSIRPQETQY

v_gene: TRBV27
j_gene: TRBJ2-5
CDR3aa: ASSLRVAGGVETQY

v_gene: TRBV6-1
j_gene: TRBJ2-1
CDR3aa: ASSEARRGLQQF

v_gene: TRBV2
j_gene: TRBJ2-2
CDR3aa: ASSEESGTGELF

v_gene: TRBV18
j_gene: TRBJ2-6
CDR3aa: ASSGQISGANVLT

v_gene: TRBV7-9
j_gene: TRBJ2-5
CDR3aa: ASSAGYQETQY

v_gene: TRBV2
j_gene: TRBJ2-3
CDR3aa: ASRRPGMGTDTQY

v_gene: TRBV4-3
j_gene: TRBJ1-2
CDR3aa: ASSPVPTGTGFYGYT

v_gene: TRBV19
j_gene: TRBJ2-7
CDR3aa: ASSIDRTGTTYEQY

v_gene: TRBV20-1
j_gene: TRBJ2-1
CDR3aa: SALRNEQF

v_gene: TRBV30
j_gene: TRBJ1-2
CDR3aa: AWSSQGGGYGYT

v_gene: TRBV7-2
j_gene: TRBJ2-2
CDR3aa: ASSLTGFTGELF

v_gene: TRBV7-3
j_gene: TRBJ2-1
CDR3aa: ASSSLAGGAEQF

v_gene: TRBV28
j_gene: TRBJ2-7
CDR3aa: ASGTYSGYYEQY

v_gene: TRBV15
j_gene: TRBJ2-1
CDR3aa: ATSNAGGLRQF

v_gene: TRBV11-1
j_gene: TRBJ2-7
CDR3aa: ASREGQGTASYEQY

v_gene: TRBV7-9
j_gene: TRBJ1-2
CDR3aa: ASSPQAWVSVYT

v_gene: TRBV29-1
j_gene: TRBJ2-5
CDR3aa: SVVGPLFGEAETQY

v_gene: TRBV11-1
j_gene: TRBJ1-1
CDR3aa: ASSLGLGDTEAF

v_gene: TRBV14
j_gene: TRBJ2-1
CDR3aa: ARRLAGVSYNEQF

v_gene: TRBV27
j_gene: TRBJ2-3
CDR3aa: ASSSAGGIVTDTQY

v_gene: TRBV2
j_gene: TRBJ2-1
CDR3aa: ASTLAGGSQNEQF

v_gene: TRBV9
j_gene: TRBJ2-1
CDR3aa: ASSPQQGDKRQF

v_gene: TRBV7-9
j_gene: TRBJ1-2
CDR3aa: ASSSQGIGGYT

v_gene: TRBV14
j_gene: TRBJ2-1
CDR3aa: ASSQDPPQSSYNEQF

v_gene: TRBV29-1
j_gene: TRBJ2-1
CDR3aa: SVPPGQLSGRARNEQF

v_gene: TRBV30
j_gene: TRBJ2-5
CDR3aa: AWSEGVPETQY

v_gene: TRBV5-1
j_gene: TRBJ2-4
CDR3aa: ASRDLKRENIQY

v_gene: TRBV5-4
j_gene: TRBJ2-1
CDR3aa: ASSLVGSYNEQF

v_gene: TRBV29-1
j_gene: TRBJ1-4
CDR3aa: SVAHWEGKLF

v_gene: TRBV7-9
j_gene: TRBJ2-5
CDR3aa: ASSLGLGTQY

v_gene: TRBV6-1
j_gene: TRBJ1-2
CDR3aa: ASSVTGGTDYGYT

v_gene: TRBV28
j_gene: TRBJ2-5
CDR3aa: ASSLPLAGGETQY

v_gene: TRBV4-2
j_gene: TRBJ1-5
CDR3aa: ASSQDRGNQPQH

v_gene: TRBV23-1
j_gene: TRBJ2-4
CDR3aa: ASSPLGGEGPKNIQY

v_gene: TRBV28
j_gene: TRBJ1-5
CDR3aa: ASRESNQPQH

v_gene: TRBV30
j_gene: TRBJ2-1
CDR3aa: AWSRLSGSLNEQF

v_gene: TRBV29-1
j_gene: TRBJ1-2
CDR3aa: SVLRVSYGYT

v_gene: TRBV28
j_gene: TRBJ2-7
CDR3aa: ASSLSAGPRTSYEQY

v_gene: TRBV5-1
j_gene: TRBJ2-2
CDR3aa: ASSLEVNTGELF

v_gene: TRBV14
j_gene: TRBJ2-1
CDR3aa: ASSQGQAKVQF

v_gene: TRBV7-9
j_gene: TRBJ1-4
CDR3aa: ASSTDRGGEKLF

v_gene: TRBV7-3
j_gene: TRBJ2-5
CDR3aa: ASSFSHQETQY

v_gene: TRBV27
j_gene: TRBJ2-1
CDR3aa: ASGGVYEQF

v_gene: TRBV7-2
j_gene: TRBJ2-7
CDR3aa: ASSFDSGQGYEQY

v_gene: TRBV28
j_gene: TRBJ2-7
CDR3aa: ASSRSYEQY